The sample holds a few counts of the clone carrying this T cell receptor (beta chain). Its antigen is unidentified. The sample belongs to a study of glioma-infiltrating T cells. The wider study: WHO grade II oligodendrogliomas or astrocytomas, plus non-recurrent WHO grade IV glioblastomas, were sampled. Blood libraries targeted 4.5- to 10-fold coverage of 1 million or so T cells. The study's findings and limits: Signature shared blood CDR3 motifs were enriched in low-divergence and depleted in high-divergence patients. Only very few CDR3 sequences appeared in both tissue and blood.

V lost 3 bases and J 0 bases, leaving 9 bases between the germline ends. This CDR3 is built from 15 residues. CDR1 and CDR2 (germline): MRHNA, SNTAGT. The iRepertoire nested amplicon-rescue multiplex PCR amplified TCR alpha and beta CDR3s from RNA. TCRdb reprocessed the multiplex PCR reads via MiXCR and lists one record per CDR3 protein. The table lists roughly 350,000 distinct CDR3 sequences, about two fifths of them singletons. The sequencing input was glioma tissue, nonneoplastic brain tissue, or PBMCs (not recorded which). The source is a human donor with low-grade glioma or glioblastoma, undergoing nonglioma brain surgery, or in good health (not recorded which). The chain combines TRBV6-4 with TRBJ2-1; a possible D gene is TRBD2 (6 bases). The chain's CDR3 is CASSETAGSYNEQFF. CDR3 DNA: TGTGCCAGCAGTGAAACAGCGGGCTCCTACAATGAGCAGTTCTTC.